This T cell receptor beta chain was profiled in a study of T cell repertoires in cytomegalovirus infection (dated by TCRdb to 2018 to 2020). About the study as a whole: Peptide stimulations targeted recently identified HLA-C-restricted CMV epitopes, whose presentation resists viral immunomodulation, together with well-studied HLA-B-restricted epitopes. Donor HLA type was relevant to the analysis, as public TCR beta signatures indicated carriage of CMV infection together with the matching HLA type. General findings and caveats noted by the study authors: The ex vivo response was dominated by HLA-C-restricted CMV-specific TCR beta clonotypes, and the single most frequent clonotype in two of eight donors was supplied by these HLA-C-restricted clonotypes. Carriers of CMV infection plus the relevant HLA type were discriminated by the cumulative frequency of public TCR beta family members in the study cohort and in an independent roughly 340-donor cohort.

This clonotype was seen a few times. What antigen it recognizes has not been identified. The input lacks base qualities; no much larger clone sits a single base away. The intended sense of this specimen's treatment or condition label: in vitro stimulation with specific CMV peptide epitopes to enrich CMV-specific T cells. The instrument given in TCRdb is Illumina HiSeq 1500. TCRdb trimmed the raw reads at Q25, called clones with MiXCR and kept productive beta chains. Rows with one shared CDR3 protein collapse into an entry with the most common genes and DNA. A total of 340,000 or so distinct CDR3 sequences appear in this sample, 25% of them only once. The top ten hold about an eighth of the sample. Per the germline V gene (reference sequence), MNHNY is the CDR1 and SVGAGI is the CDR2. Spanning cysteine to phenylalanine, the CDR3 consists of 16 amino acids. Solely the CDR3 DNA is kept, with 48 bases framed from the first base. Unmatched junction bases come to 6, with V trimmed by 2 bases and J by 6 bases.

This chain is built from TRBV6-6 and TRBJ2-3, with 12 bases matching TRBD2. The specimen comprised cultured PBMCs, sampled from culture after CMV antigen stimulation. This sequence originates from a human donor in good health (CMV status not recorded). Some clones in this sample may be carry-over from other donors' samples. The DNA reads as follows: TGTGCCAGCAGTTACACTCTAGCGGGAGGGCCGGATACGCAGTATTTT. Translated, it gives CASSYTLAGGPDTQYF.